The 6 T cell receptor beta chains in this list originate from one sample, sequenced in a study of T-cell memory formation after mild COVID-19. TCRdb used MiXCR to reprocess the 5' RACE reads, holding one entry per CDR3 protein. The sample contains 450,000 or so distinct CDR3 sequences, more than 20% of which appear only once. Source material: PBMCs or a T cell subset sorted from them (not recorded which). The receptors were gathered from an adult woman who had mild COVID-19 (a few samples of this study predate the infection). Cell type and time point are not known.

This chain joins TRBV18 and TRBJ2-1; no definite D call. V was trimmed by 3 bases and J by 8 bases, leaving 17 bases between them. The CDR3 is 15 residues long. CDR1 and CDR2 (germline): KGHSH, LQKENI. The CDR3 region has the DNA TGTGCCAGCTCACCTGTACTCGCTCGATTCGATGAGCAGTTCTTC. Translation: CASSPVLARFDEQFF.

This clonotype was counted only a few times. The V call is TRBV6-5, the J call TRBJ2-7; 10 bases fit TRBD2. CDR3 length: 16 amino acids. Germline V lookup: CDR1 MNHEY, CDR2 SVGAGI. The J segment lost 1 base and the V segment lost 2 bases, leaving 5 bases of the junction unmatched. This CDR3 reads CASSYHIAGGSYEQYF. CDR3 DNA: TGTGCCAGCAGTTACCACATAGCGGGGGGTTCCTACGAGCAGTACTTC.

The chain uses TRBV29-1 and TRBJ1-2; D gene ambiguous. Germline CDR1 is SQVTM and CDR2 is ANQGSEA. This CDR3 region has 11 residues. Deletions cut 8 bases from V and 4 bases from J, with 11 bases between. CDR3 nucleotide sequence: TGCAGCTTTCGAGTTGGCTATGGCTACACCTTC. Translated, it gives CSFRVGYGYTF.

Note on this clonotype: The junction shows a germline mismatch at one end, possibly a read error. The V call is TRBV14, the J call TRBJ2-6; D is perhaps TRBD1 (5 bases). This CDR3 is built from 17 residues. CDR1 is SGHDN and CDR2 is FVKESK in the germline V gene. CDR3 DNA sequence: TGTGCCAGCAGCCAAGTGGCGCCCCGCTCTGGGGCCAACGTCCTGACCTTC. The encoded protein is CASSQVAPRSGANVLTF.

V usage is TRBV11-1 and J usage is TRBJ2-5, with D perhaps TRBD2 (5 bases). The V gene's germline CDR1 is SGHAT and CDR2 FQDESV (reference sequence). The CDR3 sequence is 14 residues long. V was trimmed by 5 bases and J by 5 bases, leaving 15 bases between them. CDR3 in amino acids: CASSPRGWIETQYF. The CDR3 nucleotides read TGTGCCAGCAGCCCCCGGGGATGGATCGAGACCCAGTACTTC.

This clonotype appeared a few times. The genes are TRBV5-4 and TRBJ2-7; perhaps TRBD1 as D (8 bases). V lost 0 bases, J lost 4 bases, and 17 bases lay in between. Germline-derived CDR1 and CDR2 are SGHNT and YYREEE (reference sequence). The CDR3 runs 16 residues. The CDR3 bases are TGTGCCAGCAGCTTGGCCGGACAGGGAGGGGTTTACGAGCAGTACTTC. This gives the protein CASSLAGQGGVYEQYF.